This T cell receptor beta chain was obtained from a study of blood T cell repertoires in COVID-19. Study as a whole: Researchers got acute and convalescent COVID-19 samples from the United States, Italy and Spain. From T cells, B-cell-depleted T cells, or PBMCs came the material, which was cDNA or gDNA.

In the original analysis: From reference gene primer amplification, estimates of nucleated cell counts were derived. The data were produced by immunoSEQ multiplex PCR, yet TCRdb's version contains in-frame clones alone and is incomplete. That table supplies the V and J calls and clone size; D and trimming were determined from the DNA. The table has about 160,000 clones, roughly 84% seen once. The CDR3 covers 14 residues. J was trimmed by 7 bases and V by 7 bases; bases with no gene match: 5. Germline-derived CDR1 and CDR2 are MNHEY and SVGAGI. The sequence was collected from a man in his fifties or sixties who had recovered from COVID-19. The chain joins TRBV6-5 to TRBJ2-1; the match to TRBD2 covers 12 bases. Input material: peripheral blood. The CDR3 region has the DNA TGTGCCAGCATTTCTAGCGGGGGGGTGAATGAGCAGTTCTTC. Its translation: CASISSGGVNEQFF.